This is a list of T cell receptor beta chains from one sample in a study of blood T cell repertoires in COVID-19. Using immunoSEQ multiplex PCR, the repertoire was profiled, and TCRdb retains in-frame clones only, with some absent. The data contain some 40,000 clones, approximately 80% of them singletons. The specimen sequenced was peripheral blood. These receptors were collected from a man aged 65 to 79 with acute or convalescent COVID-19. CDR3s include the opening cysteine and the closing phenylalanine or tryptophan. The order of the fields is V gene, J gene, D gene, clone size, CDR3 protein, CDR3 DNA. D genes are given only for firm matches. Clone sizes are given selectively: once, few, many, or a class where the clone is expanded.

TRBV27	TRBJ1-1	TRBD1	-	CASSFGDSETEAFF	TGTGCCAGCAGTTTTGGGGACAGTGAAACTGAAGCTTTCTTT
TRBV5-4	TRBJ1-3	-	-	CASSQKQGAGNTIYF	TGTGCCAGCAGCCAAAAACAGGGAGCTGGAAACACCATATATTTT
TRBV7-2	TRBJ2-3	-	-	CASSSPQHPSTDTQYF	TGTGCCAGCAGCTCGCCTCAACACCCTAGCACAGATACGCAGTATTTT
TRBV4-3	TRBJ2-7	-	-	CASSQDGVGSYEQYF	TGCGCCAGCAGCCAAGACGGGGTGGGGAGCTACGAGCAGTACTTC
TRBV20-1	TRBJ1-1	-	once	CSASKAAGGTEAFF	TGCAGTGCTAGTAAGGCGGCGGGGGGCACTGAAGCTTTCTTT
TRBV9	TRBJ2-5	TRBD1	once	CASSVDSGGRATQYF	TGTGCCAGCAGCGTAGATTCAGGGGGAAGGGCGACCCAGTACTTC
TRBV9	TRBJ1-4	-	-	CASSVAGESMKLFF	TGTGCCAGCAGCGTAGCGGGGGAGAGCATGAAACTGTTTTTT
TRBV2	TRBJ1-6	TRBD1	few	CASSRQGYNSPLHF	TGTGCCAGCAGCCGACAGGGTTATAATTCACCCCTCCACTTT
TRBV6-5	TRBJ1-6	TRBD1	-	CAIRTGLESPLHF	TGTGCCATTCGGACAGGGTTAGAATCACCCCTCCACTTT
TRBV6-1	TRBJ1-4	TRBD1	-	CASRKDRVGEKLFF	TGTGCCAGCAGAAAAGACAGGGTTGGTGAAAAACTGTTTTTT
TRBV6-5	TRBJ1-4	TRBD1	once	CAGGQGSTTNEKLFF	TGTGCAGGAGGACAGGGGTCCACAACTAATGAAAAACTGTTTTTT
TRBV7-2	TRBJ2-5	-	-	CASSLEEAEETQYF	TGTGCCAGCAGCTTAGAAGAGGCAGAGGAGACCCAGTACTTC
TRBV3-1/TRBV3-2	TRBJ2-1	TRBD2	-	CASSQSGGPYNEQFF	TGTGCCAGCAGCCAGAGCGGGGGACCCTACAATGAGCAGTTCTTC
TRBV6-2/TRBV6-3	TRBJ1-5	TRBD1	-	CASSYQQGNQPQHF	TGTGCCAGCAGTTATCAACAGGGGAATCAGCCCCAGCATTTT
TRBV19	TRBJ2-1	TRBD1	-	CATRGTGLSNEQFF	TGTGCCACCCGAGGGACAGGGCTTAGCAATGAGCAGTTCTTC
TRBV6-2/TRBV6-3	TRBJ1-1	-	-	CASSGGTGSGTEAFF	TGTGCCAGCAGTGGCGGGACGGGGTCGGGCACTGAAGCTTTCTTT
TRBV4-2	TRBJ2-1	-	once	CASSQDYQTGQFF	TGTGCCAGCAGCCAAGATTATCAGACAGGTCAGTTCTTC
TRBV6-1	TRBJ2-3	TRBD2	-	CASSEGLAKDTQYF	TGTGCCAGCAGTGAGGGACTAGCGAAGGATACGCAGTATTTT
TRBV5-4	TRBJ1-6	TRBD1	-	CASSFPGTGASPLHF	TGTGCCAGCAGCTTCCCCGGGACAGGGGCTTCACCCCTCCACTTT
TRBV19	TRBJ1-2	TRBD1	-	CASSPGQGIGGYTF	TGTGCCAGTAGTCCGGGACAGGGAATAGGTGGCTACACCTTC
TRBV12-3/TRBV12-4	TRBJ2-1	TRBD2	-	CASSSSGGPEQFF	TGTGCCAGCAGTTCCTCGGGGGGTCCTGAGCAGTTCTTC
TRBV7-2	TRBJ1-2	TRBD1	-	CASSLVGQGGGYTF	TGTGCCAGCAGCTTAGTAGGACAGGGCGGAGGCTACACCTTC
TRBV9	TRBJ1-6	-	few	CASSVEGSFNSPLHF	TGTGCCAGCAGCGTAGAAGGGAGTTTTAATTCACCCCTCCACTTT
TRBV2	TRBJ1-1	-	-	CARALLNTEAFF	TGTGCCAGGGCCCTGCTGAACACTGAAGCTTTCTTT
TRBV7-2	TRBJ2-1	TRBD2	many	CASSLTSGGSYNEQFF	TGTGCCAGCAGCTTGACTAGCGGGGGGTCCTACAATGAGCAGTTCTTC
TRBV5-5	TRBJ1-5	-	-	CASSLEGEYNQPQHF	TGTGCCAGCAGCTTGGAGGGGGAATACAATCAGCCCCAGCATTTT
TRBV6-5	TRBJ2-7	-	-	CASRAPSSYEQYF	TGTGCCAGCAGGGCCCCTTCCTCCTACGAGCAGTACTTC
TRBV9	TRBJ1-3	TRBD1	-	CASSITTGGIGNTIYF	TGTGCCAGCAGCATAACAACAGGGGGCATCGGAAACACCATATATTTT
TRBV6-5	TRBJ2-7	-	-	CASSYGASSYEQYF	TGTGCCAGCAGTTATGGGGCGAGCTCCTACGAGCAGTACTTC
TRBV10-3	TRBJ2-3	-	-	CAISDQGRSTDTQYF	TGTGCCATCAGTGACCAGGGCCGTAGCACAGATACGCAGTATTTT
TRBV30	TRBJ1-1	-	once	CAWRRVLNTEAFF	TGTGCCTGGAGACGGGTCCTGAACACTGAAGCTTTCTTT
TRBV6-6	TRBJ2-1	-	-	CASGSSYNEQFF	TGTGCCAGCGGGAGCTCCTACAATGAGCAGTTCTTC
TRBV6-2/TRBV6-3	TRBJ1-5	TRBD1	-	CASSRPGQGVDQPQHF	TGTGCCAGCAGTCGCCCGGGACAGGGGGTAGATCAGCCCCAGCATTTT
TRBV7-9	TRBJ2-7	-	-	CASSLGLAPYEQYF	TGTGCCAGCAGCCTCGGACTGGCACCCTACGAGCAGTACTTC
TRBV10-3	TRBJ1-4	TRBD1	-	CAISPGTGGGNEKLFF	TGTGCCATCAGCCCCGGGACAGGGGGCGGGAACGAAAAACTGTTTTTT
TRBV30	TRBJ1-6	TRBD1	-	CAWSVRDRGPRNSPLHF	TGTGCCTGGAGTGTACGGGACAGGGGGCCAAGGAATTCACCCCTCCACTTT
TRBV7-6	TRBJ2-1	TRBD1	-	CASSLGRTGASSYNEQFF	TGTGCCAGCAGCTTAGGAAGGACAGGGGCGAGCTCCTACAATGAGCAGTTCTTC
TRBV9	TRBJ2-3	-	few	CASSPLPGGDTQYF	TGTGCCAGCAGCCCTCTTCCCGGGGGAGATACGCAGTATTTT
TRBV19	TRBJ2-1	-	-	CASSIDQGYEQFF	TGTGCCAGTAGTATAGATCAGGGTTATGAGCAGTTCTTC
TRBV3-1/TRBV3-2	TRBJ2-7	TRBD2	-	CASSPSGGTYEQYF	TGTGCCAGCAGCCCTAGCGGGGGGACTTACGAGCAGTACTTC
TRBV21-1	TRBJ1-1	-	-	CASSKEGEEVNTEAFF	TGTGCCAGCAGCAAAGAGGGAGAGGAAGTGAACACTGAAGCTTTCTTT
TRBV15	TRBJ2-7	TRBD2	few	CATSRDHARGGLRSAYEQYF	TGTGCCACCAGCAGAGATCACGCGCGGGGGGGCCTGAGGTCGGCCTACGAGCAGTACTTC
TRBV4-3	TRBJ2-5	TRBD1	-	CASSQEIWGQQETQYF	TGCGCCAGCAGCCAAGAGATTTGGGGACAGCAAGAGACCCAGTACTTC
TRBV15	TRBJ2-3	-	-	CATSNRLDSQYKDTQYF	TGTGCCACCAGCAACCGATTAGACAGTCAGTATAAAGATACGCAGTATTTT
TRBV18	TRBJ2-4	-	-	CASSLRGRMTKNIQYF	TGTGCCAGCTCACTCAGGGGTCGGATGACCAAAAACATTCAGTACTTC
TRBV29-1	TRBJ2-3	TRBD2	-	CSVSPGLAGATDTQYF	TGCAGCGTTTCTCCGGGACTAGCGGGCGCCACCGATACGCAGTATTTT
TRBV4-1	TRBJ1-1	TRBD1	few	CASSRGGADTAEAFF	TGCGCCAGCAGCCGAGGGGGCGCGGATACTGCTGAAGCTTTCTTT
TRBV4-1	TRBJ2-7	-	-	CASSQVGRSSYEQYF	TGCGCCAGCAGCCAAGTTGGGCGTAGCTCCTACGAGCAGTACTTC
TRBV6-2/TRBV6-3	TRBJ2-3	-	-	CASSYSTSPSTDTQYF	TGTGCCAGCAGTTACTCGACTTCCCCTAGCACAGATACGCAGTATTTT
TRBV3-1/TRBV3-2	TRBJ1-6	-	-	CASSPLQSNSPLHF	TGTGCCAGCAGCCCTTTACAAAGTAATTCACCCCTCCACTTT
TRBV13	TRBJ1-2	-	-	CASSPRRAHYGYTF	TGTGCCAGCAGCCCTCGGAGGGCTCATTATGGCTACACCTTC
TRBV4-3	TRBJ1-1	-	-	CASSQAYGLNTEAFF	TGCGCCAGCAGCCAAGCGTATGGACTCAACACTGAAGCTTTCTTT
TRBV6-5	TRBJ1-2	TRBD1	once	CASRGTGRVGGYTF	TGTGCCAGCAGGGGGACAGGGAGGGTCGGTGGCTACACCTTC
TRBV5-7	TRBJ2-2	TRBD1	-	CASSPRSGTGVTGELFF	TGTGCCAGCAGCCCCAGGTCCGGGACAGGGGTCACCGGGGAGCTGTTTTTT
TRBV7-2	TRBJ1-2	TRBD1	-	CASSASGQYGYTF	TGTGCCAGCAGCGCCTCGGGACAGTATGGCTACACCTTC
TRBV14	TRBJ2-1	-	-	CASKGGGYDNEQFF	TGTGCCAGCAAGGGGGGGGGCTACGACAATGAGCAGTTCTTC
TRBV4-1	TRBJ2-2	TRBD2	-	CASSQKRIVLAGGGDTGELFF	TGCGCCAGCAGCCAAAAAAGGATAGTCCTAGCGGGGGGCGGGGACACCGGGGAGCTGTTTTTT